This T cell receptor (beta chain) is drawn from a study of T cells in tuberculosis. Turning to the study itself: The T cells targeted glucose monomycolate, a mycobacterial lipid, via CD1B.

This clone was recorded only once. Thawed, overnight-rested PBMC were stained with GMM-loaded CD1B tetramer, viability dye and anti-CD3, then sorted. C32 glucose monomycolate from Rhodococcus equi was loaded onto the CD1B tetramers. Approximately 100,000 tetramer-negative cells were sorted from each donor. Germline CDR1 MDHEN, CDR2 SYDVKM. With V trimmed by 5 bases and J by 5 bases, 8 bases remained unmatched. The CDR3 is made up of 15 amino acids. Profiling relied on immunoSEQ multiplex PCR, and the TCRdb table lists in-frame clones only, not all of them. This table has 60,000 or so clones, approximately 81% appearing once.

Sequencing was performed on CD1b-GMM tetramer-negative cells sorted from PBMCs. The J gene is TRBJ2-7, the V gene TRBV28; 11 bases fit TRBD1. The origin of this receptor is an adult woman with latent tuberculosis. In nucleotides, the CDR3 is TGTGCCAGCAGTCCAAGGACAGGGGGCCCCCACGAGCAGTACTTC. This encodes CASSPRTGGPHEQYF.